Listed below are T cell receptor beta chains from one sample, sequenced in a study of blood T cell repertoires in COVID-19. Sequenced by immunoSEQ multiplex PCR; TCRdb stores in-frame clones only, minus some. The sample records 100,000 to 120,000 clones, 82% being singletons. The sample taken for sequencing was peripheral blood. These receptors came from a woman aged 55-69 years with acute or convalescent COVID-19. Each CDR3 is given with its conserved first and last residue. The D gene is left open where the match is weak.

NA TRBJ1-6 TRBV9 CASSQDIDNSPLHF TGTGCCAGCAGCCAGGACATCGATAATTCACCCCTCCACTTT
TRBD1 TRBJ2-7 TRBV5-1 CASSPTGEGEQYF TGCGCCAGCAGCCCCACAGGGGAAGGCGAGCAGTACTTC
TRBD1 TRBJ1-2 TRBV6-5 CASTRQGLYGYTF TGTGCCAGCACTAGACAGGGACTCTATGGCTACACCTTC
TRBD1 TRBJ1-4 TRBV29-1 CSVDFGQGWNNEKLFF TGCAGCGTTGATTTTGGACAGGGCTGGAATAATGAAAAACTGTTTTTT
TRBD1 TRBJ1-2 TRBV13 CASSVQGNYGYTF TGTGCCAGCAGCGTACAGGGGAACTATGGCTACACCTTC
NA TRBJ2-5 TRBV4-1 CASSQGLATGQETQYF TGCGCCAGCAGCCAAGGCTTAGCGACGGGCCAAGAGACCCAGTACTTC
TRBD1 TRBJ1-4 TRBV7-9 CASSPGTGVEKLFF TGTGCCAGCAGCCCGGGGACAGGGGTTGAAAAACTGTTTTTT
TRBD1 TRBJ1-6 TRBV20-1 CSASFTGTGESPLHF TGCAGTGCTAGTTTTACCGGGACAGGGGAATCACCCCTCCACTTT
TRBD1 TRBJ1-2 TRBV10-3 CAIGRQGGYGYTF TGTGCCATCGGAAGACAGGGAGGCTATGGCTACACCTTC
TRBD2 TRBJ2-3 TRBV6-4 CASSRGEITDTQYF TGTGCCAGCAGTCGGGGGGAAATCACAGATACGCAGTATTTT
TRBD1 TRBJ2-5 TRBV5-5 CASSLRFDRVPQETQYF TGTGCCAGCAGCCTGCGCTTCGACAGGGTCCCGCAAGAGACCCAGTACTTC
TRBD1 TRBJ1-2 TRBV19 CASSIDTGTGGDGYTF TGTGCCAGTAGTATAGATACCGGGACAGGGGGCGATGGCTACACCTTC